This T cell receptor (beta chain) is from a study of neoadjuvant anti-PD-1 for oral cavity cancer. Study observations and caveats: Non-responders to neoadjuvant nivolumab had significantly more clonal PBMC T cells than responders.

Profiled with immunoSEQ multiplex PCR; TCRdb holds only in-frame clones, not every one. The table includes 73,000 or so clones, about 85% detected once. This clone was found a few times. The antigen is not known. This sample's time point: after neoadjuvant nivolumab, at surgical resection. These newly diagnosed stage II-IVA oral cavity squamous cell carcinoma patients had no prior systemic or radiation treatment. Analysis of PBMCs was direct, with no culture step. The sequencing here drew on PBMCs, taken after nivolumab (anti-PD-1) treatment. This TCR was recovered from a person aged 40 to 85 with oral cavity squamous cell carcinoma.

The CDR3 region has the DNA TGTGCCAGCTCACTTCTAGCGGGAGACGTAGACGAGCAGTACTTC. Protein product: CASSLLAGDVDEQYF. The J gene is TRBJ2-7, the V gene TRBV18; 10 bases agree with TRBD2. This CDR3 has 15 amino acids. Germline assignment: CDR1 KGHSH and CDR2 LQKENI. V lost 4 bases to trimming and J lost 5 bases; unmatched junction nucleotides: 8.